Here is one T cell receptor beta chain with its context. V was trimmed by 3 bases and J by 4 bases, leaving 9 bases between them. CDR1 and CDR2 from the germline V gene are DFQATT and SNEGSKA (reference sequence). This CDR3 spans 13 amino acids. The data derive from a study of blood T cell repertoires in COVID-19. Study summary: Both acute and convalescent COVID-19 samples were obtained from the United States, Italy and Spain. From T cells, B-cell-depleted T cells, or PBMCs came the material, which was cDNA or gDNA.

The protocol was immunoSEQ multiplex PCR, while the TCRdb copy is restricted to in-frame clones and leaves out a portion. The sample has over 150,000 clones, 80% to 90% seen once. The sequenced material came from peripheral blood. The receptor was derived from a man aged 35-49 years with acute or convalescent COVID-19. V gene TRBV20-1 combines with J gene TRBJ2-2, with unresolved D. CDR3 coding DNA: TGCAGTGCTAGTAACGGTGTCACCGGGGAGCTGTTTTTT. This encodes CSASNGVTGELFF.